These T cell receptor beta chains were read from a single sample in a study of blood T cell repertoires in COVID-19. Clones were sequenced by immunoSEQ multiplex PCR, and TCRdb holds only the in-frame ones, with some missing. The sample has a few hundred thousand clones, roughly 86% seen once; the top ten hold roughly a tenth. The specimen sequenced was PBMCs or T cells enriched from blood (not recorded which). The receptors were sampled from a woman aged 30 to 39 who had recovered from COVID-19. Each CDR3 is given with its conserved first and last residue. Fields, in order: D gene, J gene, V gene, clone size, CDR3 protein, CDR3 DNA. D genes are given only for firm matches. Clone size is stated in some rows and not others, as once, few, many or a class when expanded.

NA,TRBJ1-2,TRBV15,NA,CATSSRAHSWGYTF,TGTGCCACCAGCAGCAGGGCACACAGTTGGGGCTACACCTTC
TRBD1,TRBJ2-2,TRBV29-1,NA,CSVQIQGAEWTGELFF,TGCAGCGTCCAAATACAGGGGGCAGAATGGACCGGGGAGCTGTTTTTT
NA,TRBJ2-3,TRBV11-2,NA,CASSPVGTDTQYF,TGTGCCAGCAGTCCAGTGGGCACAGATACGCAGTATTTT
NA,TRBJ1-2,TRBV11-2,NA,CASSATTDLYGYTF,TGTGCCAGCAGCGCAACGACAGACCTCTATGGCTACACCTTC
NA,TRBJ1-5,TRBV6-2/TRBV6-3,NA,CATSPNSGGSFGNQPQHF,TGTGCAACCAGCCCTAACTCGGGGGGGAGTTTTGGCAATCAGCCCCAGCATTTT
NA,TRBJ2-6,TRBV6-7,NA,CASSYPPFNTLSGANVLTF,TGTGCCAGCAGTTATCCCCCTTTTAATACTCTCTCTGGGGCCAACGTCCTGACTTTC
NA,TRBJ2-7,TRBV7-2,once,CASSLAFGGAAYEQYF,TGTGCCAGCAGCTTAGCGTTTGGCGGAGCAGCCTACGAGCAGTACTTC
NA,TRBJ1-5,TRBV10-1,few,CASSPEVNQPQHF,TGCGCCAGCTCGCCCGAGGTCAATCAGCCCCAGCATTTT
NA,TRBJ2-4,TRBV13,NA,CASSSGLAKNIQYF,TGTGCCAGCAGCTCCGGGTTAGCCAAAAACATTCAGTACTTC
TRBD2,TRBJ2-7,TRBV19,NA,CASSTSGLLSYEQYF,TGTGCCAGTAGTACTAGCGGGTTGTTATCCTACGAGCAGTACTTC
TRBD1,TRBJ1-1,TRBV5-4,NA,CASSMGTGYLYSEAFF,TGTGCCAGCAGCATGGGGACAGGTTATTTGTACAGTGAAGCTTTCTTT
TRBD2,TRBJ2-2,TRBV30,NA,CAWSDEAGGLTGELFF,TGTGCCTGGAGTGACGAAGCGGGAGGGCTTACCGGGGAGCTGTTTTTT
TRBD1,TRBJ2-7,TRBV28,NA,CASSLGDRFYEQYF,TGTGCCAGCAGTTTGGGGGACAGATTCTACGAGCAGTACTTC
TRBD1,TRBJ1-2,TRBV5-1,NA,CASGDRVFGGYTF,TGCGCCAGCGGTGACAGGGTGTTCGGTGGCTACACCTTC
NA,TRBJ2-1,TRBV19,NA,CASRSQPNNEQFF,TGTGCCAGTAGATCACAGCCTAACAATGAGCAGTTCTTC
TRBD2,TRBJ2-1,TRBV3-1/TRBV3-2,once,CASSHGTSGTTTAGEQFF,TGTGCCAGCAGCCACGGGACTAGCGGAACTACTACCGCCGGTGAGCAGTTCTTC
TRBD2,TRBJ2-1,TRBV10-1,NA,CASSLAGEQFF,TGCGCCAGCAGTTTAGCGGGTGAGCAGTTCTTC
TRBD2,TRBJ2-4,TRBV14,NA,CASSQLAGVGNIQYF,TGTGCCAGCAGCCAGCTAGCGGGAGTTGGAAACATTCAGTACTTC
NA,TRBJ1-6,TRBV6-5,NA,CASKIDTHYNSPLHF,TGTGCCAGCAAAATAGACACGCACTATAATTCACCCCTCCACTTT
TRBD2,TRBJ2-7,TRBV4-3,NA,CASSQALAGAYEQYF,TGCGCCAGCAGCCAAGCGTTAGCGGGGGCCTACGAGCAGTACTTC
NA,TRBJ1-2,TRBV27,NA,CASSSRLNYGYTF,TGTGCCAGCAGTTCGAGGCTAAACTATGGCTACACCTTC
TRBD1,TRBJ2-3,TRBV7-3,NA,CASSSPGGSTDTQYF,TGTGCCAGCAGCTCCCCAGGGGGAAGCACAGATACGCAGTATTTT
TRBD2,TRBJ2-5,TRBV5-6,NA,CASSLNFWREEGETQYF,TGTGCCAGCAGCTTGAATTTTTGGCGGGAGGAGGGAGAGACCCAGTACTTC
TRBD2,TRBJ2-4,TRBV11-2,NA,CASSLGTSGIQYF,TGTGCCAGCAGCTTAGGGACTAGCGGCATTCAGTACTTC
NA,TRBJ2-1,TRBV11-2,NA,CASSTRRQGGQYNEQFF,TGTGCCAGCAGCACACGGCGACAGGGAGGACAATACAATGAGCAGTTCTTC
TRBD1,TRBJ1-1,TRBV19,NA,CAIRTGGAGTEAFF,TGTGCCATCAGGACAGGGGGCGCAGGAACTGAAGCTTTCTTT